This T cell receptor beta chain came from a study of blood T cells in healthy people across ages. Per germline, CDR1 LNHNV and CDR2 YYDKDF (reference sequence). Trimming pared 1 base from V and 1 base from J, leaving 1 base between. The CDR3 spans 12 residues. Study-wide results and caveats: Without sorted subsets, naive and antigen-experienced compartments could not be conclusively compared. The recorded TCR beta diversity per million T cells decreased in a roughly linear manner with age. Diversity of TCR beta correlated strongly with naive T cell percentage.

This clonotype was observed many times. Its antigen remains unidentified. PCR was performed a second time for about 6 to 12 cycles using a sample-barcoded 5' primer and a J-beta primer mix. A single record per CDR3 protein comes from TCRdb applying MiXCR to the 5' RACE reads. The table includes approximately 960,000 distinct CDR3 sequences, just under 30% detected once. The same sample was also used in a study of T cells of mothers and their children.

The rearrangement links TRBV15 to TRBJ1-1; D is unresolved. This TCR was recovered from a woman aged 40 to 50 in good health. Sequencing was carried out using blood. In DNA form, the CDR3 reads TGTGCCACCAGCAGAGCGAACACTGAAGCTTTCTTT. The encoded protein is CATSRANTEAFF.